These 25 T cell receptor beta chains came from one sample sequenced in a study of shared clonotypes between healthy human individuals. The repertoire was sequenced with immunoSEQ multiplex PCR; TCRdb's copy has only in-frame clones and lacks some. The table records about 1 million clones, around 74% of them present only once. Material: memory CD4+ T cells sorted from blood. Indicated subset: CD45RA-negative fraction. These receptors were obtained from a man between 18 and 35 years old in good health.

This chain links TRBV6-1 with TRBJ1-2, with 8 bases aligning to TRBD1. This CDR3 contains 14 residues. Germline lookup yields CDR1 MNHNS and CDR2 SASEGT. The V gene end was trimmed by 8 bases and the J gene end by 3 bases; junction bases not matched to a gene: 8. Here the CDR3 reads CASGRQGNDYGYTF. In DNA form, the CDR3 reads TGTGCCAGCGGACGACAGGGGAACGACTATGGCTACACCTTC.

This clone was recorded once. The V gene is TRBV13, the J gene TRBJ1-2; TRBD1 might be the D (6 bases). The CDR3 is 18 amino acids. Trimming left V 3 bases short and J 4 bases short, with 24 bases between. Per germline, CDR1 PRHDT and CDR2 FYEKMQ (reference sequence). CDR3 loop: CASSLPPLQGRVVYGYTF. The CDR3 DNA is TGTGCCAGCAGCTTGCCCCCGCTACAGGGCCGGGTAGTCTATGGCTACACCTTC.

The chain uses TRBV2 and TRBJ1-1; TRBD1 agrees at 8 bases. The CDR3 consists of 13 residues. Germline values: CDR1 SNHLY, CDR2 FYNNEI. V lost 4 bases and J lost 4; bases outside the gene matches: 2. CDR3 coding DNA: TGTGCCAGCAGTGTAACAGGGGGCACTGAAGCTTTCTTT. Protein product: CASSVTGGTEAFF.

The chain joins TRBV30 to TRBJ1-1, with 9 positions matching TRBD1. CDR1 and CDR2 from the germline V gene are GTSNPN and SVGIG (reference sequence). V was pared by 4 bases and J by 7 bases, with 13 bases of the junction left unmatched. This CDR3 spans 15 amino acids. CDR3 residues: CAWNTGDREDGEAFF. The CDR3, as DNA: TGTGCCTGGAACACCGGGGACAGGGAGGATGGTGAAGCTTTCTTT.

The chain joins TRBV6-5 to TRBJ1-6; D might be TRBD1 (5 bases). Trimming removed 5 bases at V and 5 bases at J, with 10 bases between. Per the germline V gene, CDR1 is MNHEY and CDR2 is SVGAGI. The CDR3 is 14 amino acids. The CDR3 DNA sequence: TGTGCCAGCAGTGTCCAGGGCGATAATTCACCCCTCCACTTT. Amino acids: CASSVQGDNSPLHF.

Concerning this clone itself: In the same sample, other DNA sequences code for this CDR3. V is TRBV9 and J is TRBJ1-2; D is possibly TRBD1 (6 bases). V was pared by 4 bases and J by 8 bases, with 12 bases between. CDR1 is SGDLS and CDR2 is YYNGEE in the germline V gene. The CDR3 loop spans 12 amino acids. The CDR3: CASSPGQYGYTF. The CDR3 DNA is TGTGCCAGCAGCCCCGGACAGTACGGCTACACCTTC. Full variable domain (rest looked up from reference TRBV9 and TRBJ1-2): DSGVTQTPKHLITATGQRVTLRCSPRSGDLSVYWYQQSLDQGLQFLIQYYNGEERAKGNILERFSAQQFPDLHSELNLSSLELGDSALYFCASSPGQYGYTFGSGTRLTVV.

V usage is TRBV5-1 and J usage is TRBJ1-2; weak D call: TRBD1 (6 bases). This CDR3 contains 15 residues. Trimming stripped 1 base from V and 8 bases from J, with 18 bases between. CDR1 SGHRS and CDR2 YFSETQ come from the germline V gene. In DNA form, the CDR3 reads TGCGCCAGCAGCTTGCGTTCGGGGGGCTGGGAAGGCTACACCTTC. It is translated as CASSLRSGGWEGYTF.

The chain carries TRBV4-2 and TRBJ1-5; D call uncertain. V was pared by 0 bases and J by 7 bases, with 10 bases between. This CDR3 has 14 amino acids. The germline gives CDR1 LGHNA, CDR2 YNFKEQ. In DNA form, the CDR3 reads TGTGCCAGCAGCCAAGAAGGCGTCAGGCAGCCCCAGCATTTT. Translated, it gives CASSQEGVRQPQHF.

Concerning this clone itself: The identical CDR3 is also encoded by other nucleotide sequences in the sample. This chain links TRBV5-6 with TRBJ2-2; no definite D call. The germline V and J ends were trimmed by 4 bases and 5 bases, with 6 bases remaining between them. This CDR3 has 12 amino acids. Germline CDR1 SGHDT, CDR2 YYEEEE. The CDR3 here is CASSLSTGELFF. For the CDR3, the DNA is TGTGCCAGCAGCCTAAGTACCGGGGAGCTGTTTTTT.

The chain is built from TRBV9 and TRBJ1-4; D is ambiguous. The V gene lost 2 bases and the J gene lost 3 bases, with 11 bases spanning the gap. Germline CDR1 and CDR2: SGDLS and YYNGEE. The CDR3 is 15 amino acids. The CDR3 DNA reads as TGTGCCAGCAGCGTTGGCACCGCGGCTAATGAAAAACTGTTTTTT. Protein sequence: CASSVGTAANEKLFF.

The rearrangement joins TRBV4-1 to TRBJ1-5; the match to TRBD1 covers 11 bases. Trimming removed 4 bases from V and 6 bases from J; junction bases left unmatched: 8. The germline V gene has CDR1 MGHRA and CDR2 YSYEKL. This CDR3 region has 16 residues. The CDR3 nucleotides are TGCGCCAGCAGCCCACTGGGACAGGGGGATGTTCAGCCCCAGCATTTT. As protein: CASSPLGQGDVQPQHF.

This clone was seen only once. The sample contains more than one DNA sequence encoding this CDR3. The CDR3 spells CASSLDPYNEQFF. CDR3 coding DNA: TGCGCCAGCAGCTTGGACCCGTACAATGAGCAGTTCTTC. The rearrangement links TRBV5-1 to TRBJ2-1, with D unclear. Germline assignment: CDR1 SGHRS and CDR2 YFSETQ. Trimming stripped 0 bases from V and 4 bases from J, with 5 bases between. The CDR3 loop spans 13 amino acids.

This clone was seen once. J is TRBJ2-1 and V is TRBV7-9; TRBD1 matches at 8 bases. Germline-derived CDR1 and CDR2 are SEHNR and FQNEAQ (reference sequence). The V gene end was trimmed by 5 bases and the J gene end by 6 bases; junction bases not matched to a gene: 6. The length of the CDR3 is 14 residues. CDR3 in DNA: TGTGCCAGCAGCCGCCCAGGGGGCGTCAATGAGCAGTTCTTC. This translates into CASSRPGGVNEQFF.

This chain joins TRBV11-1 and TRBJ2-5, with unresolved D. In germline, CDR1 is SGHAT, CDR2 FQDESV (reference sequence). Trimming cost V 2 bases and J 1 base, with 8 bases left between them. The CDR3 extends over 14 amino acids. This CDR3 reads CASSLKAPQETQYF. CDR3 coding DNA: TGTGCCAGCAGCTTAAAGGCACCCCAAGAGACCCAGTACTTC.

The rearrangement links TRBV7-9 to TRBJ1-1; 7 positions agree with TRBD1. Unmatched junction bases numbered 9, after V lost 1 base and J lost 4 bases. The CDR3 is made up of 16 amino acids. Germline CDR1 is SEHNR and CDR2 is FQNEAQ (reference sequence). The CDR3 protein is CASSLGGNRGGTEAFF. CDR3 nucleotides: TGTGCCAGCAGCTTAGGAGGGAACAGGGGTGGCACTGAAGCTTTCTTT.

The chain has TRBV27 and TRBJ1-4; D is ambiguous. Germline V CDR1 and CDR2: MNHEY, SMNVEV (reference sequence). The CDR3 is made up of 14 amino acids. V gave up 6 bases and J gave up 7 bases, with 15 bases separating them. CDR3 region: CASSLRYEGEKLFF. For the CDR3, the DNA is TGTGCCAGCAGCCTCAGGTACGAAGGTGAAAAACTGTTTTTT.

This clone was seen a handful of times. V is TRBV27 and J is TRBJ2-5, with 11 nucleotides matching TRBD1. V trimming: 5 bases; J trimming: 5 bases; junction bases outside the gene matches: 7. The germline gives CDR1 MNHEY, CDR2 SMNVEV (reference sequence). The CDR3 is made up of 15 amino acids. The CDR3 protein is CASSAGQGGMETQYF. DNA of the CDR3: TGTGCCAGCAGTGCGGGACAGGGGGGAATGGAGACCCAGTACTTC.

The V gene is TRBV5-1, the J gene TRBJ1-4; D is possibly TRBD1 (5 bases). Looked up from germline, CDR1 is SGHRS and CDR2 is YFSETQ. The CDR3 loop spans 15 amino acids. V shed 4 bases and J shed 0 bases, with 10 bases lying between them. For the CDR3, the DNA is TGCGCCAGCAGCAGTCAGGGTGCAACTAATGAAAAACTGTTTTTT. It encodes CASSSQGATNEKLFF.

The chain couples TRBV7-8 to TRBJ1-1, with D possibly matching TRBD1 (6 bases). The CDR3 runs to 15 residues. V was pared by 5 bases and J by 4 bases, with 17 bases between. Germline-derived CDR1 and CDR2 are SGHVS and FQNEAQ. The DNA of the CDR3 is TGTGCCAGCAGCACCGAACAGGGTGGTGTCACTGAAGCTTTCTTT. Protein product: CASSTEQGGVTEAFF.

The rearrangement links TRBV4-3 to TRBJ2-3; perhaps TRBD2 as D (6 bases). With 0 bases removed from V and 5 bases from J, the gap between germline ends came to 15 bases. This CDR3 comprises 16 residues. Germline V gene data show CDR1 as LGHNA and CDR2 as YSLEER. The CDR3 region has the DNA TGCGCCAGCAGCCAAGATGCGGCCGGGAGTGGAGATACGCAGTATTTT. The encoded protein is CASSQDAAGSGDTQYF.

The chain couples TRBV5-1 to TRBJ2-1, with D unresolved. CDR1 is SGHRS and CDR2 is YFSETQ in the germline V gene. With 1 base removed from V and 5 bases from J, the gap between germline ends came to 10 bases. This CDR3 is 14 amino acids long. The CDR3 here is CASSLFAADNEQFF. The CDR3 DNA reads as TGCGCCAGCAGCTTGTTTGCGGCAGACAATGAGCAGTTCTTC. Full variable domain (missing parts from reference TRBV5-1 and TRBJ2-1): KAGVTQTPRYLIKTRGQQVTLSCSPISGHRSVSWYQQTPGQGLQFLFEYFSETQRNKGNFPGRFSGRQFSNSRSEMNVSTLELGDSALYLCASSLFAADNEQFFGPGTRLTVL.

The chain recombines TRBV12-5 with TRBJ2-5; D is unclear. CDR3 size: 14 residues. Germline assignment: CDR1 LGHNT and CDR2 FRNRAP. Trimming took 5 bases from V and 0 from J, leaving 10 bases between them. This CDR3 is CASGPLSNQETQYF. CDR3 in DNA: TGTGCTAGTGGTCCCCTTTCTAACCAAGAGACCCAGTACTTC.

The table lists this clone with a count of one. The chain carries TRBV10-3 and TRBJ2-5; perhaps TRBD1 as D (6 bases). The CDR3 runs 13 residues. Per germline, CDR1 ENHRY and CDR2 SYGVKD. V was shortened by 4 bases and J by 4 bases, with 10 bases between the two germline ends. In DNA, the CDR3 is TGTGCCATCAGTGGGGCAGGGGCAGAGACCCAGTACTTC. Protein: CAISGAGAETQYF.

The chain uses TRBV10-3 and TRBJ2-3; D may be TRBD2 (7 bases). The CDR3 spans 14 residues. The germline V gene encodes CDR1 ENHRY and CDR2 SYGVKD. V lost 7 bases to trimming and J lost 6 bases, with 17 bases between them. CDR3 amino acids: CAITPSGGGDTQYF. In nucleotides, the CDR3 is TGTGCCATCACTCCCTCTGGGGGGGGCGATACGCAGTATTTT.

The chain employs TRBV7-9 and TRBJ2-4; no clear D. Looked up from germline, CDR1 is SEHNR and CDR2 is FQNEAQ (reference sequence). The CDR3 has 15 residues. The V and J ends lost 1 base and 0 bases respectively, with 7 bases between them. The chain's CDR3 is CASSLGSIAKNIQYF. In nucleotides, the CDR3 is TGTGCCAGCAGCTTAGGATCTATAGCCAAAAACATTCAGTACTTC.